This note documents a single T cell receptor beta chain sequence. From germline, CDR1 is LNHDA and CDR2 SQIVND (reference sequence). The CDR3 runs 13 residues. The ends were cut back, 4 bases at V and 5 bases at J, with 11 bases in the middle. The data were obtained in a study of blood T cell repertoires in COVID-19. At the level of the study: Sample material is recorded as cDNA or gDNA derived from T cells, B-cell-depleted T cells, or PBMCs.

How the authors handled the data: Counts of nucleated cells, estimated from reference gene primer amplification, were obtained. Sequencing used immunoSEQ multiplex PCR; TCRdb keeps in-frame clones, though not all of them. The V and J calls and the clone size are those of that table, but D and trimming were determined from the DNA. The sample includes about 200,000 clones, about 80% of them seen just once. Recruitment covered over 20 US areas and drew participants whose ages spanned roughly 18 to 89 years. Participant-given clinical history determined each cohort assignment. Sequencing was carried out using PBMCs or T cells enriched from blood (not recorded which). The source of this sequence is a man between 40 and 49 years old who had recovered from COVID-19. This chain links TRBV19 with TRBJ1-1, with D maybe TRBD1 (6 bases). The DNA of the CDR3 is TGTGCCAGTAGTACTACAGGGTGGACTGAAGCTTTCTTT. Encoded protein: CASSTTGWTEAFF.